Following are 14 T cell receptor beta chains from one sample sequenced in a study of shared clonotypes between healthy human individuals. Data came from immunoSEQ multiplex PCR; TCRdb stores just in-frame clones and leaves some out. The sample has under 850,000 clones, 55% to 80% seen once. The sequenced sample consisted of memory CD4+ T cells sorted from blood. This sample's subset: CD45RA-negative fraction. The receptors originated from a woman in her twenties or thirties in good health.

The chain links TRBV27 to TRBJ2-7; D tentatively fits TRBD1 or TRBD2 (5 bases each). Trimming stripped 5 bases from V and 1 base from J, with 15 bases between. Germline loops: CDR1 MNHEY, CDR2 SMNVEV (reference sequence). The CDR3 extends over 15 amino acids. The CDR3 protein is CASSPRDVGSYEQYF. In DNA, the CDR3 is TGTGCCAGCAGTCCCCGGGACGTCGGGTCCTACGAGCAGTACTTC.

The CDR3 here is CASGPPGQLYGYTF. The CDR3 nucleotides read TGTGCCAGCGGCCCACCGGGACAGCTCTATGGCTACACCTTC. The chain joins TRBV7-2 to TRBJ1-2, with 7 bases identical to TRBD1. The CDR3 has 14 amino acids. Germline V lookup: CDR1 SGHTA, CDR2 FQGNSA. The J segment lost 4 bases and the V segment lost 8 bases, leaving 10 bases of the junction unmatched.

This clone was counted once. This CDR3 reads CASSSLTSGRDVYEQYF. In DNA, the CDR3 is TGTGCCAGCAGTTCATTGACTAGCGGGAGGGATGTCTACGAGCAGTACTTC. The V and J genes are TRBV27 and TRBJ2-7; 14 bases match TRBD2. Germline CDR1 is MNHEY and CDR2 is SMNVEV (reference sequence). J was trimmed by 3 bases and V by 4 bases; bases with no gene match: 8. This CDR3 comprises 17 residues.

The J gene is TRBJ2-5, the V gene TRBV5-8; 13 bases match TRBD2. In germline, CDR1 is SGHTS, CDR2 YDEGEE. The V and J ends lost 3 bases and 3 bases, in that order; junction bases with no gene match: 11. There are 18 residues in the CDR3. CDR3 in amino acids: CASSSPGGLAGVKETQYF. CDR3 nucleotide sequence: TGTGCCAGCAGCTCCCCCGGTGGACTAGCGGGAGTGAAAGAGACCCAGTACTTC.

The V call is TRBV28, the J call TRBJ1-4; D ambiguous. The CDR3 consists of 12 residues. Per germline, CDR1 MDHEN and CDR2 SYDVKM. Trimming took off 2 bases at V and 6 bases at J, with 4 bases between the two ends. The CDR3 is CASSLSDEKLFF. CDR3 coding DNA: TGTGCCAGCAGTTTAAGCGATGAAAAACTGTTTTTT.

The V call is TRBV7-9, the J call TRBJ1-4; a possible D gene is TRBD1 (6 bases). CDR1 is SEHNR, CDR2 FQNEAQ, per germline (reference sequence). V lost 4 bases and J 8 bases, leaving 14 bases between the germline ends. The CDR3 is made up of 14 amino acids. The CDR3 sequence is CASSSGQLGEKLFF. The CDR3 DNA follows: TGTGCCAGCAGCTCCGGACAGCTCGGGGAAAAACTGTTTTTT.

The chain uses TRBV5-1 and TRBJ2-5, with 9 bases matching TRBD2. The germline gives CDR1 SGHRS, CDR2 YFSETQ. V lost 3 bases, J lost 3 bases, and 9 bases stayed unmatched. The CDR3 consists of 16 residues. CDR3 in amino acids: CASSSLAGIRKETQYF. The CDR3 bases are TGCGCCAGCAGCTCCCTAGCGGGGATCCGAAAAGAGACCCAGTACTTC.

This chain's CDR3 is CASRGRQGTSGNTIYF. DNA for the CDR3: TGTGCCAGCCGAGGTCGACAGGGTACCTCTGGAAACACCATATATTTT. The V call is TRBV6-6, the J call TRBJ1-3; 7 bases align to TRBD1. Germline V lookup: CDR1 MNHNY, CDR2 SVGAGI (reference sequence). V shed 8 bases and J 0 bases; nucleotides not matched to a gene: 10. This CDR3 is built from 16 residues.

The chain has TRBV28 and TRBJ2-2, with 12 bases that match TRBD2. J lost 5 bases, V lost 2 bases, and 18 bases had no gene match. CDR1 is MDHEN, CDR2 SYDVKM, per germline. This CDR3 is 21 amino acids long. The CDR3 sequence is CASSLLPFRLAGGPVTGELFF. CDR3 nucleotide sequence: TGTGCCAGCAGTTTACTACCCTTCCGTCTAGCGGGAGGGCCAGTGACCGGGGAGCTGTTTTTT.

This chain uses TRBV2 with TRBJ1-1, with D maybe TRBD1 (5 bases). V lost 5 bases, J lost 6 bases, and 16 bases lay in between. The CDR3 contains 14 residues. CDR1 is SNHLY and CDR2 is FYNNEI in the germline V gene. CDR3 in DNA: TGTGCCAGCAGTCCCGGCGGGGGTAGCGCTGAAGCTTTCTTT. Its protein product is CASSPGGGSAEAFF.

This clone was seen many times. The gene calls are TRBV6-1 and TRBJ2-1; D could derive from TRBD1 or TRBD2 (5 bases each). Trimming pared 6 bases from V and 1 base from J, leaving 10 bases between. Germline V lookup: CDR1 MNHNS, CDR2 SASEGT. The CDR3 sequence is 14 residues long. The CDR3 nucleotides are TGTGCCAGCAGCCGGGACCAATCCTACAATGAGCAGTTCTTC. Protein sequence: CASSRDQSYNEQFF.

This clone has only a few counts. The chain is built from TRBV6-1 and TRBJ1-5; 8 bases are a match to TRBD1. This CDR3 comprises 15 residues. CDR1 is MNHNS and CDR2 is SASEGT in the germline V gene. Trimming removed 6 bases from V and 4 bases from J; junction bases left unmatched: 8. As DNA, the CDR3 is TGTGCCAGCAGGTTACAACAGGGGGTTAATCAGCCCCAGCATTTT. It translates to CASRLQQGVNQPQHF.

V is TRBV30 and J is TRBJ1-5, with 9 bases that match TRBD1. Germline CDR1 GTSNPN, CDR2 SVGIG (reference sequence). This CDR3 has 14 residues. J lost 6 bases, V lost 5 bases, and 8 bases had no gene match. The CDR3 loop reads CAWAWTGDSQPQHF. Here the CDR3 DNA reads TGTGCCTGGGCCTGGACAGGGGACAGTCAGCCCCAGCATTTT.

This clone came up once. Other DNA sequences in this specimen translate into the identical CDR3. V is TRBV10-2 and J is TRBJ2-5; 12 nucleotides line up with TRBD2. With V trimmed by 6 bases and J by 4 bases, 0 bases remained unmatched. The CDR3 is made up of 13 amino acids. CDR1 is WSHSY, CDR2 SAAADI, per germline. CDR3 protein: CASRLAGGETQYF. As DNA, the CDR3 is TGCGCCAGCAGACTAGCGGGAGGAGAGACCCAGTACTTC.